This T cell receptor (beta chain) came from a study of blood T cell repertoires in COVID-19. Overall study: PBMCs, B-cell-depleted T cells, or T cells were the source of the cDNA or gDNA that made up the material.

The V segment lost 5 bases and the J segment 7 bases; nucleotides outside the gene matches: 5. The length of the CDR3 is 14 residues. Germline CDR1 reads MNHEY; CDR2 reads SVGAGI. One Seattle source followed patients from active infection through their disease course. This clone was observed a single time. Measured with immunoSEQ multiplex PCR; TCRdb has only the in-frame clones, and not every one. The data hold 300,000 to 400,000 clones, with approximately 90% observed a single time. The sample was peripheral blood. The V call is TRBV6-5, the J call TRBJ2-2, with 9 bases matching TRBD1. This TCR came from a young man with COVID-19, enrolled during active disease. CDR3 residues: CASSQQGAVGELFF. The CDR3 bases are TGTGCCAGCAGTCAACAGGGGGCAGTCGGGGAGCTGTTTTTT.